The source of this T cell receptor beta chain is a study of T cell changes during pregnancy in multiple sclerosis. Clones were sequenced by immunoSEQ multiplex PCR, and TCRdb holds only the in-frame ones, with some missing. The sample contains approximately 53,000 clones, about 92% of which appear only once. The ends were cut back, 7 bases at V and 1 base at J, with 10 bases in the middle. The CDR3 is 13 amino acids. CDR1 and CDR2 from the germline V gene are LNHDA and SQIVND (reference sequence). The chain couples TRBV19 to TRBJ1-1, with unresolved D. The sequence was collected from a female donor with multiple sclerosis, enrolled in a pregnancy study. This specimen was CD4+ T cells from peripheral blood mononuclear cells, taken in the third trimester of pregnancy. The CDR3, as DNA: TGTGCCAGTACCACCTACCAGAACACTGAAGCTTTCTTT. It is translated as CASTTYQNTEAFF.